This entry is about one T cell receptor (beta chain). The clone's antigen remains unknown. No base-level quality is on record; no much larger clone is a single base apart. Systemically healthy Caucasian individuals from Russia, around 38 in total and aged about 6 to 100 years, were included as donors. Each donor gave about 10 milliliters of peripheral blood, drawn into EDTA-treated Vacutainer tubes. PBMCs were isolated by Ficoll-Paque density-gradient centrifugation, with at least 6.5 million obtained per sample. Total RNA, at least 6 micrograms per sample, was extracted from PBMCs with Trizol reagent. For every donor, flow cytometry on a PBMC aliquot measured the percentage of naive CD45RAhigh/CD27high T cells. These data come from a study of blood T cells in healthy people across ages (dated by TCRdb to 2013 to 2016). With regard to the full study: In model experiments, template switching captured about one uniquely barcoded TCR beta cDNA molecule for every two T cells. To track age-related changes in TCR beta repertoire diversity, the study relied on deep sequencing normalized with unique cDNA molecular identifiers. The donors were split into four age groups: young (average around 15 years), middle-aged (nearly 40), aged (62) and long-lived (under 90). To avoid experimental bias, donors of different ages were randomly spread across the sequencing lanes. The study analyzed two additional independent replicas of 1 million unique cDNA reads from the same blood draw for two donors, one aged 18 to 29 and one aged 80 or older.

What the research found in general, with its limitations: There was a strong correlation between observed TCR beta diversity and the percentage of naive T cells measured by flow cytometry. Because the CMV infection status of the donors was unknown, age-related changes in expanded clonotypes may potentially have been confounded. Estimates of total diversity based on one million sequenced T cells were considered lower bounds and underestimates. Compared with the aged group, more naive CD4+ T cells, fewer expanded clones and increased TCR diversity were shown by the long-lived group, suggesting age selection. As age increased, observed TCR beta diversity per million T cells dropped in a roughly linear way, and a significant reduction was already evident by age roughly 36. Bulk unsorted PBMC profiling prevented conclusive comparison of naive and antigen-experienced compartments.

Receptors were amplified or captured by 5' RACE. The data were produced on an Illumina HiSeq 2500. A second roughly 7 to 11 cycle PCR used a sample-barcoded 5' primer and a J-beta primer mix. A unique molecular identifier was introduced onto each TCR beta cDNA molecule by a template-switch 5' adaptor carrying 12 random nucleotides. At least 2.5 million CDR3-containing paired-end reads were obtained from each sample. First-strand cDNA synthesis was performed from all RNA using the Mint cDNA synthesis kit, with priming by a TRBC-specific oligonucleotide. Following uracil-DNA glycosylase treatment, all cDNA underwent a first 18-cycle PCR with the universal primers M1SS and BC2_uni_R. The paper's processing steps were these. For normalization, 1 million high-quality reads were randomly selected from each sample, with every read carrying a distinct molecular identifier. Reads sharing molecular identifiers were discarded rather than binned into consensus sequences. MiTCR, with a Q25 quality threshold and the strictest error-elimination algorithm, was used for CDR3 identification, clonotype clustering and error correction. A nonparametric unseen species model with Euler transformation was used to estimate a lower bound on total TCR beta diversity. The public reads were quality trimmed at Q25 with fastp and then assembled into clones with MiXCR by TCRdb, keeping productive beta chains. Each CDR3 protein gets just one entry, which takes the most common genes and DNA from the rows behind it. None of the V and J calls come from the authors' own analysis; TCRdb made them. The sample records about 780,000 distinct CDR3 sequences, about half of which are singletons. 15% to 20% of the sample goes to the ten largest clones.

From V the trimming removes 0 bases and from J it removes 2 bases, while the gene matches leave 3 bases of the junction unaccounted for. CDR1 SGHRS and CDR2 YFSETQ are derived from the germline V gene. The CDR3 covers 15 residues, taking in both the cysteine and the phenylalanine. CDR3 DNA only is kept here, 45 bases in frame from base 1. The sequenced material came from blood. Here the chain combines TRBV5-1 and TRBJ2-5, and TRBD1 matches 8 of the central bases. This clonotype was obtained from a man aged 80 or over in good health. The DNA reads as follows: TGCGCCAGCAGCTTGGCCTGGACAGGGCAAGAGACCCAGTACTTC. Translated, this is CASSLAWTGQETQYF.